This entry is about one T cell receptor beta chain. The target antigen is unknown. The source of the sample is a study of Ad26.COV2.S vaccination and SARS-CoV-2 variants. General study findings and limits: The breadth of spike-specific CD8+ and CD4+ T cell responses after vaccination was reportedly substantial. Whether participants received vaccine or placebo, their non-spike TCR breadth was similar.

TCRdb's table, derived via immunoSEQ multiplex PCR, lists solely in-frame clones and lacks some. This repertoire shows about 180,000 clones, around nine tenths found once; its top ten account for 5% to 6.5%. This CDR3 has 13 amino acids. Trimming at V came to 7 bases and at J to 2 bases, leaving 3 bases not matched to a gene. The input for sequencing was peripheral blood, taken after recovery from COVID-19. This chain links TRBV12-3 or TRBV12-4 with TRBJ2-7; 9 bases match TRBD2. This receptor was identified in a human donor who had recovered from COVID-19. CDR3 loop: CASTLAGTYEQYF. The CDR3 bases are TGTGCCAGCACACTAGCGGGCACCTACGAGCAGTACTTC.